The rows below give T cell receptor beta chains drawn from one sample of a study of memory CD4+ T cells and cytomegalovirus serostatus. TCRdb keeps only in-frame clones here, not all; method: immunoSEQ multiplex PCR. The data contain around 60,000 clones, about 81% of them singletons. Source material: memory CD4+ T cells from blood. The receptors stem from an adult in good health and CMV-seronegative. CDR3s include the opening cysteine and the closing phenylalanine or tryptophan. The order of the fields is V gene, clone size, J gene, D gene, CDR3 DNA, CDR3 protein. The D gene is left open where the match is weak. Size is omitted from some rows. Given values are once, few, many or a class for expanded clones.

>TRBV2|NA|TRBJ2-5|TRBD2
TGTGCCAGCAGTGCGGGACTAGCGGTGGAGACCCAGTACTTC
CASSAGLAVETQYF
>TRBV14|NA|TRBJ1-2|TRBD1
TGTGCCAGCAGCCAAGCCGGGACAGGGGGCCTAGGAGGCTACACCTTC
CASSQAGTGGLGGYTF
>TRBV30|NA|TRBJ1-1|NA
TGTGCCTGGAGCGAAAGGGATGGCACTGAAGCTTTCTTT
CAWSERDGTEAFF
>TRBV15|NA|TRBJ2-5|NA
TGTGCCACCAGCACCGCCGTGGGGACCCAGTACTTC
CATSTAVGTQYF
>TRBV5-5|NA|TRBJ1-4|NA
TGTGCCAGCCGGGGGGGACTACTTAATGAAAAACTGTTTTTT
CASRGGLLNEKLFF
>TRBV6-6|NA|TRBJ1-1|TRBD1
TGTGCCAGCAGTACCCAGACAGGGAGGAACACTGAAGCTTTCTTT
CASSTQTGRNTEAFF
>TRBV10-2|NA|TRBJ2-7|TRBD1
TGCGCCAGCAGTGATCGACAGGGGAGCTCCTACGAGCAGTACTTC
CASSDRQGSSYEQYF
>TRBV29-1|NA|TRBJ1-2|TRBD1
TGCAGCGTTGAAGAAAACAGGGGAATGGGTGGCTACACCTTC
CSVEENRGMGGYTF
>TRBV7-8|NA|TRBJ2-7|NA
TGTGCCACCGGGCCTGACCTTTACGAGCAGTACTTC
CATGPDLYEQYF
>TRBV7-2|NA|TRBJ1-1|NA
TGTGCCAGCCGATTAACCCTGAACACTGAAGCTTTCTTT
CASRLTLNTEAFF
>TRBV30|NA|TRBJ1-1|TRBD1
TGTGCCTGGGACCCGGGACAGGGCTCTCTTACTGAAGCTTTCTTT
CAWDPGQGSLTEAFF
>TRBV9|NA|TRBJ2-2|NA
TGTGCCAGCAGCGCTGAAAACACCGGGGAGCTGTTTTTT
CASSAENTGELFF
>TRBV5-4|medium-sized|TRBJ2-3|TRBD2
TGTGCCAGCATCGATGGCGGGAGGACTACGGGTACGCAGTATTTT
CASIDGGRTTGTQYF
>TRBV9|NA|TRBJ1-1|NA
TGTGCCAGCAGCGTAGCTGGGGCTGGGAACACTGAAGCTTTCTTT
CASSVAGAGNTEAFF
>TRBV27|NA|TRBJ2-1|NA
TGTGCCAGCAGTTTATGGGGTGTCTACAATGAGCAGTTCTTC
CASSLWGVYNEQFF
>TRBV15|NA|TRBJ2-1|TRBD2
TGTGCCACCAGCAGAGAAAGGGAGGGTCGGCATGAGCAGTTCTTC
CATSREREGRHEQFF
>TRBV19|NA|TRBJ2-6|TRBD1
TGTGCCAGTAGAAGACAGGGCTCTGGGGCCAACGTCCTGACTTTC
CASRRQGSGANVLTF
>TRBV27|once|TRBJ2-2|NA
TGTGCCAGCAGTCTACTACAGGGTAGTAACACCGGGGAGCTGTTTTTT
CASSLLQGSNTGELFF
>TRBV28|NA|TRBJ2-3|NA
TGTGCCAGTAGGCGCACAGATACGCAGTATTTT
CASRRTDTQYF
>TRBV4-2|NA|TRBJ2-7|NA
TGTGCCAGCAGCCAAGATCGCGTTTTCGAGCAGTACTTC
CASSQDRVFEQYF
>TRBV27|NA|TRBJ2-1|NA
TGTGCCAGCAGTTCGATAGGGGGGCTTGCGAATGAGCAGTTCTTC
CASSSIGGLANEQFF
>TRBV5-1|once|TRBJ1-2|NA
TGCGCCAGCAGCTTTCCAGGGATCGGCTACACCTTC
CASSFPGIGYTF
>TRBV5-1|NA|TRBJ2-7|NA
TGCGCCAGCAGCTTGGTGGTACAGCCCTACGAGCAGTACTTC
CASSLVVQPYEQYF
>TRBV9|NA|TRBJ1-3|TRBD1
TGTGCCAGCAGCGTAGAGGGGGCTGTATCTGGAAACACCATATATTTT
CASSVEGAVSGNTIYF
>TRBV2|NA|TRBJ2-5|NA
TGTGCCAGCAGTCTCCTGGGGGGGGCTGAGACCCAGTACTTC
CASSLLGGAETQYF
>TRBV27|NA|TRBJ1-1|NA
TGTGCCAGCAGTTCTCAGCAGAGGACTGAAGCTTTCTTT
CASSSQQRTEAFF
>TRBV28|NA|TRBJ2-3|TRBD2
TGTGCCAGCATTGAGGGGACTAGAGCGATAGATACGCAGTATTTT
CASIEGTRAIDTQYF
>TRBV7-2|few|TRBJ1-5|NA
TGTGCCAGCAGCCGTCGACAGGATCAGCCCCAGCATTTT
CASSRRQDQPQHF
>TRBV15|NA|TRBJ2-7|TRBD1
TGTGCCACCAACCGCGGACAGGGCGGCGAGCAGTACTTC
CATNRGQGGEQYF
>TRBV29-1|NA|TRBJ1-1|NA
TGCAGCGTGACCGGGAGAATGAACACTGAAGCTTTCTTT
CSVTGRMNTEAFF
>TRBV5-1|few|TRBJ2-2|NA
TGCGCCAGCAGCTTGAGTAGGGGAACGAACACCGGGGAGCTGTTTTTT
CASSLSRGTNTGELFF
>TRBV6-5|NA|TRBJ1-5|TRBD1
TGTGCCAGCAGTTCGGACAGGGGGCAGCCCCAGCATTTT
CASSSDRGQPQHF
>TRBV10-3|once|TRBJ2-1|TRBD2
TGTGCCATCAGTGAGTCGACTTCTCTAGCGGTAGAGGGGTACAATGAGCAGTTCTTC
CAISESTSLAVEGYNEQFF
>TRBV11-2|NA|TRBJ1-2|NA
TGTGCCAGCAGCTTATACGGCCCCTATGGCTACACCTTC
CASSLYGPYGYTF
>TRBV5-5|NA|TRBJ2-7|NA
TGTGCCAGCAGCCCCCTTGGGGGATACTCCTACGAGCAGTACTTC
CASSPLGGYSYEQYF
>TRBV28|NA|TRBJ1-1|NA
TGTGCCAGCAGCCTGGGGGGGCTTCGGGTGAACACTGAAGCTTTCTTT
CASSLGGLRVNTEAFF
>TRBV5-3|NA|TRBJ2-7|NA
TGTGCCAGAAGCTTGAAGGGGACGCCTTTGCAGTACTTC
CARSLKGTPLQYF
>TRBV7-3|NA|TRBJ2-2|TRBD2
TGTGCCAGCAGCGCACGACTAGCGGGAGGAATCGGGGAGCTGTTTTTT
CASSARLAGGIGELFF
>TRBV2|NA|TRBJ1-2|NA
TGTGCCAGCAGCCAAACTACAGGGCACTATGGCTACACCTTC
CASSQTTGHYGYTF
>TRBV5-1|few|TRBJ2-1|NA
TGCGCCAGCAGCTTAAGGGGGGACTCTTCATCCAGCGGCCTTGGGAATGAGCAGTTCTTC
CASSLRGDSSSSGLGNEQFF
>TRBV2|once|TRBJ1-5|NA
TGTGCCAGCATGAGGGGCCAGGGGAGCAATCAGCCCCAGCATTTT
CASMRGQGSNQPQHF
>TRBV5-1|few|TRBJ2-7|TRBD2
TGCGCCAGCAGCTTGGAGGCGGCGGGAGTCTACGAGCAGTACTTC
CASSLEAAGVYEQYF
>TRBV5-1|NA|TRBJ2-3|NA
TGCGCCAGCAGCTTGGCCAAGACAGGCACAGATACGCAGTATTTT
CASSLAKTGTDTQYF
>TRBV19|NA|TRBJ2-7|NA
TGTGCCAGTAGCGCCTGGGGAGGCTCCTACGAGCAGTACTTC
CASSAWGGSYEQYF
>TRBV7-8|NA|TRBJ2-2|NA
TGTGCCAGCAGCTTAGTTACCGGGACACAGAACACCGGGGAGCTGTTTTTT
CASSLVTGTQNTGELFF
>TRBV5-1|NA|TRBJ2-5|TRBD2
TGCGCCAGCAGCTCCGAAGCGGGATCGTACCAAGAGACCCAGTACTTC
CASSSEAGSYQETQYF
>TRBV28|NA|TRBJ2-1|NA
TGTGCCAGCAGTTTTAGTGCGTTAGGGAATGAGCAGTTCTTC
CASSFSALGNEQFF
>TRBV7-2|NA|TRBJ2-5|NA
TGTGCCAGCAGCTTAGCGGGGGGGCCGCAGACCCAGTACTTC
CASSLAGGPQTQYF
>TRBV19|NA|TRBJ1-1|NA
TGTGCCAGTAACAGGGTTGGGGGCACTGAAGCTTTCTTT
CASNRVGGTEAFF
>TRBV4-2|NA|TRBJ1-3|NA
TGTGCCAGCAGCCGGGACGGCCCTGGAAACACCATATATTTT
CASSRDGPGNTIYF
>TRBV18|NA|TRBJ2-1|NA
TGTGCCAGCTCACCAAGGCAGGGGGGTTACAATGAGCAGTTCTTC
CASSPRQGGYNEQFF
>TRBV7-3|NA|TRBJ2-5|TRBD2
TGTGCCAGCAGCCCCGGGGGGGGGACGATGGAGACCCAGTACTTC
CASSPGGGTMETQYF
>TRBV7-3|NA|TRBJ2-5|TRBD1
TGTGCCAGCAGCCCCGGGACAGGGACACAAGAGACCCAGTACTTC
CASSPGTGTQETQYF
>TRBV18|NA|TRBJ2-3|TRBD1
TGTGCCAGCTCATATGACAGGGTGTACACAGATACGCAGTATTTT
CASSYDRVYTDTQYF
>TRBV30|NA|TRBJ2-4|NA
TGTGCCTGGAGTGTGTCAGGGAGAGCCAAAAACATTCAGTACTTC
CAWSVSGRAKNIQYF